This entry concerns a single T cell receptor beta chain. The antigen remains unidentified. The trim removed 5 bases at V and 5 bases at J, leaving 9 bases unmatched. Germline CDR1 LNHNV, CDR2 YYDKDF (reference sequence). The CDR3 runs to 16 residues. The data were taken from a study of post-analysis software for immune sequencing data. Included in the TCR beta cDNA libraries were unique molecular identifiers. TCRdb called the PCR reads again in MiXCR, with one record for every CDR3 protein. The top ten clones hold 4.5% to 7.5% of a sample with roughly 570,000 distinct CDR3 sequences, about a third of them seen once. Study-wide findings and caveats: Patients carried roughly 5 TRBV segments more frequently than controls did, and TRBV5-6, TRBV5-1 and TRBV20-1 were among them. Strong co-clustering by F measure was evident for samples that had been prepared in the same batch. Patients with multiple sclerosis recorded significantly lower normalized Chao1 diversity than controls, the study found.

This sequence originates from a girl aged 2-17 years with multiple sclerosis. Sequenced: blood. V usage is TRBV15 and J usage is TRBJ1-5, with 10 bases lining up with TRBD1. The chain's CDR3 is CATSARADRGDQPQHF. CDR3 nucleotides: TGTGCCACCAGCGCCCGGGCGGACAGGGGGGATCAGCCCCAGCATTTT.